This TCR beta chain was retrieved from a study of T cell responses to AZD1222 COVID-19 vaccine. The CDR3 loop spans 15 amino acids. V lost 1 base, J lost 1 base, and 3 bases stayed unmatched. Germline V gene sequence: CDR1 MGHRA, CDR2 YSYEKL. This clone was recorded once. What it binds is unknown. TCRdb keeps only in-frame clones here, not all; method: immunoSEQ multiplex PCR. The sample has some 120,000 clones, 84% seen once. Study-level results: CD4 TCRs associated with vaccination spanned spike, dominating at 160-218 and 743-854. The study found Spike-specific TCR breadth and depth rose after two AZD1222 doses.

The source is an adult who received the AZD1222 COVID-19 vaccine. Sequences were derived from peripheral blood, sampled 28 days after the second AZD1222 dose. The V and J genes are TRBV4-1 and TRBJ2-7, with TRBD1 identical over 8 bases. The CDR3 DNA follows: TGCGCCAGCAGCCAAGCCAGGGGGCAATCCTACGAGCAGTACTTC. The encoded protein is CASSQARGQSYEQYF.